Presented here are 18 T cell receptor beta chains from one specimen sequenced in a study of blood T cells in healthy people across ages. Together with a sample-barcoded 5' primer, a J-beta primer mix was included in a second PCR lasting roughly 7 to 11 cycles. From the 5' RACE reads, TCRdb called clonotypes with MiXCR, one entry per CDR3 protein. Of some 700,000 distinct CDR3 sequences listed, 40% to 45% were seen once; the top ten hold 20%. The specimen sequenced was blood. These receptors came from an older woman in good health.

The V and J genes are TRBV7-9 and TRBJ2-1; no clear D. V was cut by 10 bases and J by 9 bases, with 19 bases left in between. Per the germline V gene, CDR1 is SEHNR and CDR2 is FQNEAQ (reference sequence). The CDR3 totals 13 residues. Here the CDR3 DNA reads TGTGCCACCGAAAGAGCCGTGGCTGCTGAGCAGTTCTTC. This encodes CATERAVAAEQFF.

V and J are TRBV5-1 and TRBJ2-7, with 14 bases aligning to TRBD2. The CDR3 consists of 16 residues. The V gene's germline CDR1 is SGHRS and CDR2 YFSETQ. The V segment lost 3 bases and the J segment 4 bases; nucleotides outside the gene matches: 6. The CDR3 DNA reads as TGCGCCAGCAGCTCCGGGACTAGCGGGGGCCAATACGAGCAGTACTTC. The encoded protein is CASSSGTSGGQYEQYF. Drawing the rest from reference TRBV5-1 and TRBJ2-7, the complete variable domain is KAGVTQTPRYLIKTRGQQVTLSCSPISGHRSVSWYQQTPGQGLQFLFEYFSETQRNKGNFPGRFSGRQFSNSRSEMNVSTLELGDSALYLCASSSGTSGGQYEQYFGPGTRLTVT.

The chain has TRBV10-3 and TRBJ2-1, with 14 bases lining up with TRBD2. V lost 3 bases, J lost 7 bases, and 2 bases stayed unmatched. This CDR3 region has 15 residues. Germline CDR1 reads ENHRY; CDR2 reads SYGVKD. CDR3 in amino acids: CAISERTSGGNEQFF. The CDR3 DNA follows: TGTGCCATCAGTGAAAGGACTAGCGGGGGGAATGAGCAGTTCTTC.

This clonotype was found a few times. The chain carries TRBV28 and TRBJ1-4; a weak D match, TRBD1 (5 bases). Trimming left V 3 bases short and J 7 bases short, with 21 bases between. The CDR3 spans 17 residues. Germline V CDR1 and CDR2: MDHEN, SYDVKM. The CDR3 sequence is CASSFVWQGIGSEKLFF. The DNA of the CDR3 is TGTGCCAGCAGTTTTGTGTGGCAGGGAATTGGAAGTGAAAAACTGTTTTTT.

This clonotype has just a few counts. This chain links TRBV29-1 with TRBJ1-4; D uncertain. Per germline, CDR1 SQVTM and CDR2 ANQGSEA. The CDR3 is 16 amino acids. Trimming cost V 0 bases and J 8 bases, with 19 bases left between them. CDR3 nucleotides: TGCAGCGTTGAAGATCGTCGGTCTGGAGTCAGAGAAAAACTGTTTTTT. Protein product: CSVEDRRSGVREKLFF.

The rearrangement joins TRBV20-1 to TRBJ1-2, with D maybe TRBD1 (6 bases). V was cut by 5 bases and J by 4 bases, with 11 bases left in between. The CDR3 contains 12 residues. Germline V CDR1 and CDR2: DFQATT, SNEGSKA (reference sequence). The chain's CDR3 is CSAPDRFYGYTF. The CDR3 nucleotides read TGCAGTGCTCCCGACAGGTTCTATGGCTACACCTTC.

This clonotype has more than one count but fewer than ten. The chain is built from TRBV13 and TRBJ2-1; tentatively, D is TRBD2 (5 bases). CDR3 length: 15 amino acids. Trimming pared 5 bases from V and 2 bases from J, leaving 13 bases between. Germline V gene data show CDR1 as PRHDT and CDR2 as FYEKMQ (reference sequence). The CDR3 region has the DNA TGTGCCAGCAGCCTCGACGGGAAAACCTACAATGAGCAGTTCTTC. It encodes CASSLDGKTYNEQFF.

In its sample, this clonotype was seen a few times. The rearrangement links TRBV12-3 or TRBV12-4 to TRBJ2-5; TRBD2 matches 8 bases. The CDR3 extends over 15 amino acids. V lost 5 bases, J lost 5 bases, and 10 bases stayed unmatched. DNA for the CDR3: TGTGCCAGCAGTGGATATCAGCGGGGGAAGGAGACCCAGTACTTC. It specifies CASSGYQRGKETQYF.

This chain uses TRBV2 with TRBJ2-1, with a tentative D call TRBD2 (5 bases). V was shortened by 4 bases and J by 4 bases, with 14 bases between the two germline ends. The CDR3 has 15 residues. Germline V gives CDR1 SNHLY, CDR2 FYNNEI. CDR3 DNA sequence: TGTGCCAGCAGTGGCGGGTCCTCGTATTACAATGAGCAGTTCTTC. It yields the protein CASSGGSSYYNEQFF.

This clonotype was seen only once. The chain recombines TRBV11-2 with TRBJ1-2; D is perhaps TRBD1 (6 bases). This CDR3 region has 15 residues. Germline V gene lookup returns CDR1 SGHAT and CDR2 FQNNGV. V was clipped by 1 base and J by 7 bases, with 16 bases between them. The CDR3 region is CASSLAAGEARGYTF. In DNA, the CDR3 is TGTGCCAGCAGCTTAGCGGCAGGGGAAGCTCGTGGCTACACCTTC.

This clonotype has more than one count but fewer than ten. Here the CDR3 DNA reads TGCGCCAGCAGCTTGCAGCAGGGGCCTAGCACAGATACGCAGTATTTT. Its translation: CASSLQQGPSTDTQYF. V gene TRBV5-1 combines with J gene TRBJ2-3, with D possibly being TRBD1 (6 bases). Trimming left V 1 base short and J 0 bases short, with 12 bases between. Germline CDR1 is SGHRS and CDR2 is YFSETQ. The CDR3 length is 16 residues.

J is TRBJ2-3 and V is TRBV9; tentative D call: TRBD2 (6 bases). The CDR3 is made up of 17 amino acids. V was clipped by 4 bases and J by 2 bases, with 20 bases between them. Germline loops: CDR1 SGDLS, CDR2 YYNGEE. The CDR3 coding sequence is TGTGCCAGCAGCCCAGGGTGGGGGGTAGCGGACACAGATACGCAGTATTTT. Its translation is CASSPGWGVADTDTQYF.

The V and J genes are TRBV6-5 and TRBJ2-4; 9 nucleotides line up with TRBD2. The assigned J gene may be wrong: the sequence end matches TRBJ2-7 better. Germline CDR1 is MNHEY and CDR2 is SVGAGI. The CDR3 length is 13 residues. The CDR3 spells CASGLASRNEQYF. CDR3 nucleotides: TGTGCCAGCGGACTAGCGTCTAGGAACGAGCAGTACTTC.

This clonotype was picked up a small number of times. The chain links TRBV5-1 to TRBJ2-3; 11 bases fit TRBD2. V was clipped by 4 bases and J by 3 bases; unmatched bases: 13. The germline V gene has CDR1 SGHRS and CDR2 YFSETQ. The CDR3 covers 18 residues. CDR3 region: CASSVALAGGIRTDTQYF. CDR3 bases: TGCGCCAGCAGCGTCGCTCTAGCGGGAGGAATCAGGACAGATACGCAGTATTTT. The variable domain in full, completed from reference TRBV5-1 and TRBJ2-3, reads KAGVTQTPRYLIKTRGQQVTLSCSPISGHRSVSWYQQTPGQGLQFLFEYFSETQRNKGNFPGRFSGRQFSNSRSEMNVSTLELGDSALYLCASSVALAGGIRTDTQYFGPGTRLTVL.

This clonotype was seen more than once but under ten times. This rearrangement joins TRBV7-9 to TRBJ2-1; D is undetermined. The end of the DNA is better explained by TRBJ2-7, so the J call may be wrong. The germline V gene has CDR1 SEHNR and CDR2 FQNEAQ (reference sequence). The length of the CDR3 is 13 residues. The CDR3, as DNA: TGTGCCAGCAGTTCCTCTGGCTACAATGAGCAGTACTTC. Its protein product is CASSSSGYNEQYF.

The CDR3 sequence is CSARVTSGSSYNEQYF. CDR3 DNA sequence: TGCAGTGCTAGAGTTACTAGCGGAAGCTCCTACAATGAGCAGTACTTC. This sequence joins TRBV20-1 and TRBJ2-7; 8 bases fit TRBD2. This CDR3 contains 16 residues. The trim removed 1 base at V and 7 bases at J, leaving 15 bases unmatched. CDR1 DFQATT and CDR2 SNEGSKA come from the germline V gene (reference sequence).

The chain recombines TRBV24-1 with TRBJ2-2; 9 bases match TRBD1. There are 16 residues in the CDR3. Germline V gene sequence: CDR1 KGHDR, CDR2 SFDVKD. Trimming cost V 2 bases and J 6 bases; bases outside gene matches: 6. The CDR3 nucleotides are TGTGCCACCAGTGATTACGGGACAGGGACCCCCGGGGAGCTGTTTTTT. Protein product: CATSDYGTGTPGELFF.

The chain recombines TRBV20-1 with TRBJ2-1, with 13 bases fitting TRBD2. This CDR3 is built from 17 residues. J was trimmed by 5 bases and V by 6 bases; bases with no gene match: 13. Looked up from germline, CDR1 is DFQATT and CDR2 is SNEGSKA (reference sequence). In DNA form, the CDR3 reads TGCAGTGCGGCTGGACTAGCGGGAGAGTTAGGAGACAATGAGCAGTTCTTC. The encoded protein is CSAAGLAGELGDNEQFF.